This entry describes one T cell receptor beta chain. Original processing methods: Amplification with reference gene primers provided the estimates of nucleated cell counts. Produced via immunoSEQ multiplex PCR; TCRdb's table is partial and in-frame only. The DNA gave D and trimming, while V, J and clone size come from that table. The repertoire has some 120,000 clones, just under 90% of them found once; the top ten carry more than 2%. Germline V lookup: CDR1 LNHNV, CDR2 YYDKDF (reference sequence). CDR3 length equals 13 residues. Trimming stripped 4 bases from V and 6 bases from J, with 12 bases between. This specimen belongs to a study of blood T cell repertoires in COVID-19. About the research overall: Specimens from acute and convalescent COVID-19 originated in the United States, Italy and Spain. PBMCs, B-cell-depleted T cells, or T cells were the source of the cDNA or gDNA that made up the material.

This sequence originates from a woman aged 45-65 years with acute or convalescent COVID-19. The specimen sequenced was peripheral blood. The rearrangement joins TRBV15 to TRBJ1-1; TRBD1 is a possible D gene (6 bases). The CDR3 here is CATSIGKGAEAFF. CDR3 in DNA: TGTGCCACCAGCATAGGCAAGGGGGCTGAAGCTTTCTTT.